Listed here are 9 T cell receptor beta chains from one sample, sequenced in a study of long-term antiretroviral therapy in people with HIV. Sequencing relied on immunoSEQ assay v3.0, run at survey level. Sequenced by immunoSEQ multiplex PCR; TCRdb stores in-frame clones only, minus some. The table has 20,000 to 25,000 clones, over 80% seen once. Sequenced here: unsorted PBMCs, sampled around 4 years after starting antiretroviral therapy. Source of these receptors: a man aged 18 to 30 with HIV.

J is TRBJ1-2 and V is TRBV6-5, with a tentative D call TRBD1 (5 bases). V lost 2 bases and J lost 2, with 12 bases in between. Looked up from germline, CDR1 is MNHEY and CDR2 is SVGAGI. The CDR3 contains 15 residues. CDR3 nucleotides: TGTGCCAGCAGTTACCAAGGGACTGCAAACTATGGCTACACCTTC. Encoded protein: CASSYQGTANYGYTF.

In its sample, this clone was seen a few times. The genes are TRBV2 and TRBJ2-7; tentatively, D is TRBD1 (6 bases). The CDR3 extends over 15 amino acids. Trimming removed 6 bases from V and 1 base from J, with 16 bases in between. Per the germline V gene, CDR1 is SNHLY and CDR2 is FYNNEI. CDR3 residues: CASSKPTGISYEQYV. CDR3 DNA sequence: TGTGCCAGCAGCAAACCGACAGGAATTTCCTACGAGCAGTACGTC.

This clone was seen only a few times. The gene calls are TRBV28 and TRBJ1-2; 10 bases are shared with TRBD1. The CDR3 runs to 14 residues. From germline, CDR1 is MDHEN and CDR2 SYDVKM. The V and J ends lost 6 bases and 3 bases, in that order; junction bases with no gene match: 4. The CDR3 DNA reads TGTGCCAGCAGGGGACAGGGGAAGGACTATGGCTACACCTTC. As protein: CASRGQGKDYGYTF.

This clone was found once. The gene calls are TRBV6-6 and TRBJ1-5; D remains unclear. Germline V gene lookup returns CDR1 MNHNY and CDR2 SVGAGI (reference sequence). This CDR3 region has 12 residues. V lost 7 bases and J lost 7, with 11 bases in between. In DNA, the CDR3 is TGTGCCAGCAACAACGGACTCCAGCCCCAGCATTTT. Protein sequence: CASNNGLQPQHF.

The DNA of the CDR3 is TGCGCCAGCAGCCGTGCGGGACGAGCTCAAGAGACCCAGTACTTC. This encodes CASSRAGRAQETQYF. The chain carries TRBV4-1 and TRBJ2-5, with D perhaps TRBD2 (6 bases). The germline V and J ends were trimmed by 4 bases and 2 bases, with 14 bases remaining between them. The length of the CDR3 is 15 residues. The germline V gene has CDR1 MGHRA and CDR2 YSYEKL.

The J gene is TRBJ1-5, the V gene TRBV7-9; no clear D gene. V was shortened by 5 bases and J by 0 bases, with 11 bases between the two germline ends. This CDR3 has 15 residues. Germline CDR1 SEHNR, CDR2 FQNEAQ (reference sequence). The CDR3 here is CASSPPGNSNQPQHF. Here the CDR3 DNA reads TGTGCCAGCAGCCCGCCGGGGAATAGCAATCAGCCCCAGCATTTT.

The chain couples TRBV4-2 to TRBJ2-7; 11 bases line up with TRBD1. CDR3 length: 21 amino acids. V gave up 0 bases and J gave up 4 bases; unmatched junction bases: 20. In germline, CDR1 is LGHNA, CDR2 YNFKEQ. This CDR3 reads CASSQDPESGQGVNPVYEQYV. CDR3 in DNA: TGTGCCAGCAGCCAAGATCCTGAGTCGGGACAGGGGGTAAACCCCGTGTACGAGCAGTACGTC.

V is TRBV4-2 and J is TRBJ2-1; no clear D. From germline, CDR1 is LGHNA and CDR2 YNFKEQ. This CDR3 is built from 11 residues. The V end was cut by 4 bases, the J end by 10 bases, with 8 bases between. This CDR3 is CASSPGPEQFF. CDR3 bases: TGTGCCAGCAGCCCCGGGCCAGAGCAGTTCTTC.

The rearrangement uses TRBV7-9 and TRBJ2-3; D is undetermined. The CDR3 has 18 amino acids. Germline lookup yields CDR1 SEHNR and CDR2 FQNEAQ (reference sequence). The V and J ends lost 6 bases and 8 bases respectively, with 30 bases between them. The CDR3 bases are TGTGCCAGCAGTCCCACCCCCCTGACCGCCTCCAGCAGGTTTACGCAGTATTTT. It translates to CASSPTPLTASSRFTQYF.